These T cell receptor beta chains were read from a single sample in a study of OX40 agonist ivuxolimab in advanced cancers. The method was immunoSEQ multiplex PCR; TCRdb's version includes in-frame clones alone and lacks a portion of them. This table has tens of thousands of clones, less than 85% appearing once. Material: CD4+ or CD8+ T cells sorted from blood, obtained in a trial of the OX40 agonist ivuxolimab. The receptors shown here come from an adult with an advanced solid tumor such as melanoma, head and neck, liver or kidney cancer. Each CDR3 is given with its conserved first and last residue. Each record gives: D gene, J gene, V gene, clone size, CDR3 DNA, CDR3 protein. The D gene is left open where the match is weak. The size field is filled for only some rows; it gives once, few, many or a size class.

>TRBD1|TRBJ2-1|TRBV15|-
TGTGCCACCAAGCCTCGGGACAGCTCCTACAATGAGCAGTTCTTC
CATKPRDSSYNEQFF
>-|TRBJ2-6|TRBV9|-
TGTGCCAGCAGCGGCCGGGACTTCCTCTCCTCTGGGGCCAACGTCCTGACTTTC
CASSGRDFLSSGANVLTF
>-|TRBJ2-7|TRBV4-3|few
TGCGCCAGCAGCCAAGAGTGGCGGGGGCCCTACGAGCAGTACTTC
CASSQEWRGPYEQYF
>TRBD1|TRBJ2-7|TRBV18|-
TGTGCCAGCTCACCAGGGACAGGGGACGCCTACGAGCAGTACTTC
CASSPGTGDAYEQYF
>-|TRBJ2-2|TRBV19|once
TGTGCCAGTAGTATCTCGGCGGGCGGCACCGGGGAGCTGTTTTTT
CASSISAGGTGELFF
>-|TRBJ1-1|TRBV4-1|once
TGCGCCAGCAGCCTATTGGGCACTGAAGCTTTCTTT
CASSLLGTEAFF
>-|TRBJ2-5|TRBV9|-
TGTGCCAGCAGCGCCGGAGGGACACTACAAGAGACCCAGTACTTC
CASSAGGTLQETQYF
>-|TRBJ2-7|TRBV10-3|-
TGTGCCATCAGTGAGGGCCGAGGTGAACAGTACTTC
CAISEGRGEQYF
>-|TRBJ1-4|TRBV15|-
TGTGCCACCAGCAGAACAGGGCCCTTTGCAACTAATGAAAAACTGTTTTTT
CATSRTGPFATNEKLFF
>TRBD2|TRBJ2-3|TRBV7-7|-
TGTGCTAGCAGCCCGACTAGCGGCACAGATACGCAGTATTTT
CASSPTSGTDTQYF
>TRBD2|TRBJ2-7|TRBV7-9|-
TGTGCCAGCAGCCCACCAGCGGGAGTCTTCTACGAGCAGTACTTC
CASSPPAGVFYEQYF
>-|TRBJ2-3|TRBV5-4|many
TGTGCCAGCAGCCCGGACAGCACAGATACGCAGTATTTT
CASSPDSTDTQYF
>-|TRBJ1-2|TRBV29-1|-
TGCAGCTCAGTAAAGGGTCTCGGCTACACCTTC
CSSVKGLGYTF
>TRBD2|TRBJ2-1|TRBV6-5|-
TGTGCCAGCAGTTGGACTAGCGACTACAATGAGCAGTTCTTC
CASSWTSDYNEQFF
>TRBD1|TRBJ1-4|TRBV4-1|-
TGCGCCAGCAGCCAAGAAGACAGGGTCACAACTAATGAAAAACTGTTTTTT
CASSQEDRVTTNEKLFF
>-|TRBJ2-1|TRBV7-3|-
TGTGCCAGCAGCCCCCTAGCCGCCGGTGAGCAGTTCTTC
CASSPLAAGEQFF
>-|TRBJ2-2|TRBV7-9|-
TGTGCCAGCAGCTTAGCGGTGGCGAACACCGGGGAGCTGTTTTTT
CASSLAVANTGELFF
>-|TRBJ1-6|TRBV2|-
TGTGCCAGCAGTGGCGGACATAGCTCCTATAATTCACCCCTCCACTTT
CASSGGHSSYNSPLHF
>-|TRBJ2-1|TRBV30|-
TGTGCCTGGAGCGGACTCCGTTCCAGCTCCTACAATGAGCAGTTCTTC
CAWSGLRSSSYNEQFF
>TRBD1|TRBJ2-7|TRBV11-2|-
TGTGCCAGCAGCTCGGAGGTTTTGGACAGGGCCTCCTACGAGCAGTACTTC
CASSSEVLDRASYEQYF
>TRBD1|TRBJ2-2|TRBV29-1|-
TGCAGCGTTGAGGACGACAGGGCGAACACCGGGGAGCTGTTTTTT
CSVEDDRANTGELFF
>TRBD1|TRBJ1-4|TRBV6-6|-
TGTGCCAGCAGTTACGGTAAAGGGACAGGGTTTTTT
CASSYGKGTGFF
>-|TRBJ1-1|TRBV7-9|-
TGTGCCAGCAGCTCGACACGGACGAACACTGAAGCTTTCTTT
CASSSTRTNTEAFF
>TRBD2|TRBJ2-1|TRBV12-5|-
TGTGCTAGTGCCGATAGCGGGATGGAGCAGTTCTTC
CASADSGMEQFF
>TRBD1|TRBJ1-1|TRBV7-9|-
TGTGCCAGCAGCCCGAGGACAGGGGTTGAAGCTTTCTTT
CASSPRTGVEAFF
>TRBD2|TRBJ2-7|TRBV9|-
TGTGCCAGCAGCGTAGACCCCCTGACTGACCCAGCGGGGGGAACCTACGAGCAGTACTTC
CASSVDPLTDPAGGTYEQYF
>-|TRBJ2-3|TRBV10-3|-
TGTGCCATCAGCAAAACGACCGTATTCACAGATACGCAGTATTTT
CAISKTTVFTDTQYF
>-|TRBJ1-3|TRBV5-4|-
TGTGCCAGCAGCTTGGGCCCGAGTGGTGGAAACACCATATATTTT
CASSLGPSGGNTIYF
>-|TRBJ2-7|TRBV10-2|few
TGCGCCAGCAGTTCGGACAGCTACGAGCAGTACTTC
CASSSDSYEQYF
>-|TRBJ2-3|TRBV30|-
TGTGCCTGGAGTCCCTCTGGGGATACGCAGTATTTT
CAWSPSGDTQYF
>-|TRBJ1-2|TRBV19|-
TGTGCCAGTAGTATATCCCAGGGGCTCGGCTATGGCTACACCTTC
CASSISQGLGYGYTF
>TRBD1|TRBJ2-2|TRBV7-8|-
TGTGCCAGCAGCCCTTCAATGCAGGGGGCGTCCGGGGAGCTGTTTTTT
CASSPSMQGASGELFF
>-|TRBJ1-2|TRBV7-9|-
TGTGCCAGCAGCGACGCTCGATTTGGACAGTACTATGGCTACACCTTC
CASSDARFGQYYGYTF
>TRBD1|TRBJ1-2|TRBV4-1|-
TGCGCCAGCAGCCAAGTACAGGGGGCCTTGGGAGGCTACACCTTC
CASSQVQGALGGYTF
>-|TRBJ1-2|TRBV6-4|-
TGTGCCAGCAGTGAGCTACCGGGGGCGCATGGCTACACCTTC
CASSELPGAHGYTF
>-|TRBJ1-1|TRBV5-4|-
TGCGCCAGCAGCCAAGACCCCTTGAACACTGAAGCTTTCTTT
CASSQDPLNTEAFF
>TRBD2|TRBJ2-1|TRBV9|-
TGTGCCAGCAGCCCTCCCGTCCGGGGGGATGAGCAGTTCTTC
CASSPPVRGDEQFF
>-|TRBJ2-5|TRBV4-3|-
TGCGCCAGCAGCCCCGGCAGGGGGGGCGAGACCCAGTACTTC
CASSPGRGGETQYF
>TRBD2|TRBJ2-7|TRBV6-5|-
TGTGCCAGCAGTCCGGGACTAGTGCCCTACGAGCAGTACTTC
CASSPGLVPYEQYF
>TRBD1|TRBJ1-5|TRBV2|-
TGTGCCAGCAGTTTTACCGCGGACAGGGCTAGCAATCAGCCCCAGCATTTT
CASSFTADRASNQPQHF
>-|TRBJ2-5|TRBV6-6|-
TGTGCCAGCAGTTACTACAGGACCGAAGAGACCCAGTACTTC
CASSYYRTEETQYF
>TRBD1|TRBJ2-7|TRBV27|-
TGTGCCAGCAGTTCCGGGACAGGGTACTACGAGCAGTACTTC
CASSSGTGYYEQYF
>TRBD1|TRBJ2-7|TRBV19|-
TGTGCCAGTAGTACCTCTCCCGGACAGGGGGTCCACGAGCAGTACTTC
CASSTSPGQGVHEQYF
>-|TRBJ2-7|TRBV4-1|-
TGCGCCAGCAGCCAAGATCAGGTTAACTCCTACGAGCAGTACTTC
CASSQDQVNSYEQYF
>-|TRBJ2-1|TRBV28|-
TGTGCCGCCGGGGGTTGGACTTCCTACAATGAGCAGTTCTTC
CAAGGWTSYNEQFF
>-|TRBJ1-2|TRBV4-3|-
TGCGCCAGCAGCCAAGATACGGGGGCTAACTATGGCTACACCTTC
CASSQDTGANYGYTF